This is a list of T cell receptor beta chains from one sample in a study of response to subunit inactivated influenza vaccine. Each CDR3 protein is one row after TCRdb ran MiXCR on the RT-PCR reads. The data show 300,000 to 350,000 distinct CDR3 sequences, less than 25% seen once. The sequences come from PBMCs from blood, collected less than 22 months after vaccination. The receptors here all came from a man aged 50-75 years who received an inactivated influenza vaccine. The conserved cysteine and the conserved F or W are not part of the CDR3 here.

V gene,CDR3 length,J gene,CDR3 protein
TRBV7-9,11,TRBJ1-1,ASSLGETVRAF
TRBV27,12,TRBJ2-1,ASSGLLSYNEQF
TRBV19,13,TRBJ2-3,ASSPGTGRTDTQY
TRBV20-1,12,TRBJ2-6,SAQTGIGANVLT
TRBV4-3,12,TRBJ2-3,ASSPRLGPDTQY
TRBV12-3/TRBV12-4,13,TRBJ2-7,ASGDPRDTSYEQY
TRBV11-2,14,TRBJ2-1,ASRGLAGGRYNEQF
TRBV29-1,11,TRBJ1-5,SVEERGGQPQH
TRBV3-1,12,TRBJ1-6,ASSGGRGNSPLH
TRBV2,12,TRBJ1-5,ASSGVGGNQPQH
TRBV4-1,12,TRBJ1-1,ASSSYKGQVEAF
TRBV28,11,TRBJ1-5,ASRQYSNQPQH
TRBV28,12,TRBJ2-5,ASSTRDFQETQY
TRBV7-2,14,TRBJ2-5,ASSLTAGASQETQY
TRBV20-1,13,TRBJ2-4,SACTGTGGADIQY
TRBV12-3/TRBV12-4,13,TRBJ2-3,ASSLAGYSTDTQY
TRBV11-3,10,TRBJ1-1,ASSEVDTEAF